The 9 T cell receptor beta chains in this list originate from one sample, sequenced in a study of T cells in Graves' hyperthyroidism and ophthalmopathy. RNA transcripts were the template for amplifying TCR beta CDR3 regions. Initially, a first-round RT-PCR of the TCR CDR3 employed the HTBI primer set. TCRdb reprocessed the multiplex PCR reads via MiXCR and lists one record per CDR3 protein. The sample has around 440,000 distinct CDR3 sequences, more than 15% seen once. Input material: blood. The receptors derive from a woman between 18 and 30 years old with Graves' hyperthyroidism.

The chain has TRBV5-5 and TRBJ1-5; 7 nucleotides line up with TRBD1. In germline, CDR1 is SGHKS, CDR2 YYEKEE (reference sequence). There are 15 residues in the CDR3. J lost 2 bases, V lost 0 bases, and 2 bases had no gene match. The CDR3 coding sequence is TGTGCCAGCAGCTTGGACAGGGGCGGCAATCAGCCCCAGCATTTT. Translating it yields CASSLDRGGNQPQHF.

At least ten counts were recorded for this clonotype. The genes are TRBV2 and TRBJ2-1; possible D gene TRBD1, 5 bases. V lost 6 bases, J lost 10 bases, and 13 bases lay in between. CDR3 length: 12 amino acids. Looked up from germline, CDR1 is SNHLY and CDR2 is FYNNEI. CDR3 residues: CASSDPRAEQFF. The CDR3 DNA follows: TGTGCCAGCAGCGACCCCAGGGCGGAGCAGTTCTTC. Full variable domain (outside the CDR3, taken from reference TRBV2 and TRBJ2-1): EPEVTQTPSHQVTQMGQEVILRCVPISNHLYFYWYRQILGQKVEFLVSFYNNEISEKSEIFDDQFSVERPDGSNFTLKIRSTKLEDSAMYFCASSDPRAEQFFGPGTRLTVL.

This clonotype occurred many times. One end of the junction varies from germline; a read error may be responsible. The V gene is TRBV5-1, the J gene TRBJ2-7; 8 bases are shared with TRBD2. The CDR3 length is 13 residues. Germline loops: CDR1 SGHRS, CDR2 YFSETQ. The CDR3 coding sequence is TGCGTCAGCAGACTCGCGGGAGGCTACGAGCAGTACTTC. It codes for CVSRLAGGYEQYF. Complete variable domain (other parts from reference TRBV5-1 and TRBJ2-7): KAGVTQTPRYLIKTRGQQVTLSCSPISGHRSVSWYQQTPGQGLQFLFEYFSETQRNKGNFPGRFSGRQFSNSRSEMNVSTLELGDSALYLCVSRLAGGYEQYFGPGTRLTVT.

V and J are TRBV9 and TRBJ2-6; no clear D. Trimming took off 3 bases at V and 2 bases at J, with 3 bases between the two ends. This CDR3 region has 13 residues. Per the germline V gene, CDR1 is SGDLS and CDR2 is YYNGEE. The CDR3 DNA reads TGTGCCAGCAGCGACACTGGGGCCAACGTCCTGACTTTC. Translating gives CASSDTGANVLTF.

At least ten counts were recorded for this clonotype. The chain recombines TRBV7-2 with TRBJ2-3, with D possibly matching TRBD2 (5 bases). The CDR3 has 15 amino acids. Trimming took 5 bases from V and 4 from J, leaving 16 bases between them. Germline V gene data show CDR1 as SGHTA and CDR2 as FQGNSA. CDR3 DNA sequence: TGTGCCAGCAGCCCTAGCCCACGTGGGGCAGATACGCAGTATTTT. Encoded protein: CASSPSPRGADTQYF.

This clonotype was recorded a few times. The chain is built from TRBV2 and TRBJ1-5; 7 positions agree with TRBD1. CDR3 size: 14 residues. CDR1 and CDR2 from the germline V gene are SNHLY and FYNNEI. The V and J ends lost 2 bases and 2 bases, in that order; junction bases with no gene match: 0. CDR3 region: CASSEQGGNQPQHF. CDR3 in DNA: TGTGCCAGCAGTGAACAGGGGGGCAATCAGCCCCAGCATTTT.

This clonotype has ten or more counts. The chain recombines TRBV5-1 with TRBJ2-7; 8 bases align to TRBD2. The CDR3 has 16 residues. CDR1 and CDR2 from the germline V gene are SGHRS and YFSETQ. J was trimmed by 3 bases and V by 0 bases; bases with no gene match: 8. CDR3 DNA: TGCGCCAGCAGCTTGGCTCCCGGGACTAGGGGCTACGAGCAGTACTTC. It codes for CASSLAPGTRGYEQYF.

This clonotype was recorded at least ten times. The chain recombines TRBV7-9 with TRBJ2-7, with D uncertain. Germline CDR1 reads SEHNR; CDR2 reads FQNEAQ (reference sequence). This CDR3 region has 13 residues. The germline V and J ends were trimmed by 5 bases and 5 bases, with 13 bases remaining between them. For the CDR3, the DNA is TGTGCCAGCAGCCAGCCGGTTTCCGACGAGCAGTACTTC. Translation gives CASSQPVSDEQYF.

This clonotype was counted ten times or more. The J gene is TRBJ2-1, the V gene TRBV24-1, with D possibly matching TRBD2 (6 bases). This CDR3 spans 14 amino acids. Trimming took 7 bases from V and 8 from J, leaving 17 bases between them. Germline CDR1 and CDR2: KGHDR and SFDVKD. DNA of the CDR3: TGTGCCACCAGGGGGTCGGGAGAGGCGGATGAGCAGTTCTTC. Translated: CATRGSGEADEQFF.